These T cell receptor beta chains were read from a single sample in a study of metastatic and nonmetastatic thyroid tumors. Via MiXCR, TCRdb re-called the PCR reads. The data hold about 27,000 clones, with 10% to 15% observed a single time. The sequencing sample was made of blood. The receptors were sampled from a female donor with papillary thyroid cancer or a benign thyroid nodule (not recorded which). Some clones in this sample may be carry-over from other donors' samples. The CDR3 runs from the conserved cysteine through the conserved F or W. The D gene is left open where the match is weak. For some rows the clone size is stated as once, few or many, or as a class when expanded; others skip it.

J gene | V gene | D gene | clone size | CDR3 protein | CDR3 DNA
TRBJ2-7 | TRBV28 | NA | many | CASRSPQPGISYEQYF | TGTGCCAGCAGGTCCCCCCAACCGGGTATCTCCTACGAGCAGTACTTC
TRBJ1-1 | TRBV19 | NA | many | CASSPLSRPEAFF | TGTGCCAGTAGCCCGTTGAGTCGCCCTGAAGCTTTCTTT
TRBJ1-5 | TRBV19 | TRBD1 | many | CASSGTDLSNQPQHF | TGTGCCAGTAGTGGGACAGATCTTAGCAATCAGCCCCAGCATTTT
TRBJ2-1 | TRBV12-3/TRBV12-4 | NA | NA | CASISTGINNEQFF | TGTGCCAGCATCTCGACCGGGATTAACAATGAGCAGTTCTTC
TRBJ1-1 | TRBV6-1 | NA | many | CASSEFAGSTEAFF | TGTGCCAGCAGTGAATTTGCAGGGTCCACTGAAGCTTTCTTT
TRBJ1-2 | TRBV29-1 | NA | many | CSVEGGRNYGYTF | TGCAGCGTTGAAGGAGGACGGAACTATGGCTACACCTTC
TRBJ2-7 | TRBV5-4 | NA | many | CASSLALGTDEQYF | TGTGCCAGCAGCTTGGCCTTAGGGACTGACGAGCAGTACTTC
TRBJ2-7 | TRBV11-2 | TRBD1 | many | CASSLQSGTGGYEQYF | TGTGCCAGCAGCCTTCAATCCGGGACAGGGGGCTACGAGCAGTACTTC
TRBJ2-7 | TRBV3-1 | TRBD2 | many | CASSHSSGSYEQYF | TGTGCCAGCAGCCACTCTAGCGGGAGCTATGAGCAGTACTTC
TRBJ1-2 | TRBV11-2 | NA | medium-sized | CASRPSADYYGYTF | TGTGCCAGCCGCCCCTCGGCGGATTACTATGGCTACACCTTC
TRBJ2-7 | TRBV20-1 | NA | many | CSARDLQWQNEAYEQYF | TGCAGTGCTAGAGATTTGCAGTGGCAGAATGAGGCCTACGAGCAGTACTTC
TRBJ2-3 | TRBV29-1 | TRBD2 | NA | CSVDWLAGPPFTQYF | TGCAGCGTTGACTGGCTAGCGGGACCTCCCTTTACGCAATATTTT
TRBJ1-3 | TRBV27 | NA | many | CASSLGGPGNTIYF | TGTGCCAGCAGTTTAGGGGGTCCTGGAAACACCATATATTTT
TRBJ2-7 | TRBV6-1 | TRBD2 | few | CASSVGLAGALVEQYF | TGTGCCAGCAGTGTGGGACTAGCGGGGGCCCTTGTCGAGCAGTACTTC
TRBJ1-6 | TRBV20-1 | NA | many | CSARDGQGNSPLHF | TGCAGTGCTAGAGATGGGCAGGGGAACTCACCCCTCCACTTT
TRBJ1-2 | TRBV5-1 | TRBD1 | NA | CASSSFRDRGIGYGYTF | TGCGCCAGCAGCTCATTCCGGGACAGGGGAATCGGTTATGGCTACACCTTC
TRBJ2-7 | TRBV30 | NA | many | CAWSVGGISYEQYF | TGTGCCTGGAGTGTAGGGGGGATAAGCTACGAGCAGTACTTC
TRBJ2-1 | TRBV6-1 | NA | medium-sized | CASSEGDLSGNEQFF | TGTGCCAGCAGTGAAGGGGACTTAAGTGGGAATGAGCAGTTCTTC
TRBJ1-6 | TRBV6-5 | NA | many | CASSYAFPRSYNSPLHF | TGTGCCAGCAGTTATGCATTCCCGAGAAGTTATAATTCACCCCTCCACTTT
TRBJ1-5 | TRBV6-1 | NA | few | CASRMGWAANQPQHF | TGTGCCAGCAGGATGGGGTGGGCAGCCAATCAGCCCCAGCATTTT
TRBJ2-7 | TRBV27 | NA | many | CASSFRGHNTYEQYF | TGTGCCAGCAGTTTCCGGGGACACAATACCTACGAGCAGTACTTC
TRBJ2-7 | TRBV15 | TRBD2 | NA | CATSRGLAGLLSYEQYF | TGTGCCACCAGCAGAGGTCTAGCGGGGCTCCTCTCCTACGAGCAGTACTTC
TRBJ2-3 | TRBV6-2/TRBV6-3 | TRBD2 | many | CASSSQPGLAGGPPDTQYF | TGTGCCAGCAGTTCCCAACCGGGCCTAGCGGGAGGGCCTCCAGATACGCAGTATTTT
TRBJ2-7 | TRBV28 | NA | many | CASSSPDSLHYEQYF | TGTGCCAGCAGTTCACCGGACAGCTTGCACTACGAGCAGTACTTC
TRBJ2-1 | TRBV10-3 | NA | NA | CSIRESMAGSRNNEQFF | TGTTCCATCAGGGAGTCGATGGCAGGTAGTCGAAACAATGAGCAGTTCTTC
TRBJ2-1 | TRBV9 | NA | many | CASSPIIAVEGYNEQFF | TGTGCCAGCAGCCCAATAATAGCGGTGGAAGGCTACAATGAGCAGTTCTTC
TRBJ2-7 | TRBV12-5 | TRBD1 | NA | CASGRLDRGYEQYF | TGTGCTAGTGGACGCCTTGACAGGGGCTACGAGCAGTACTTC
TRBJ1-1 | TRBV12-3/TRBV12-4 | TRBD1 | NA | CASSLSDRAEAFF | TGTGCCAGCAGTTTATCTGACAGGGCTGAAGCTTTCTTT
TRBJ2-7 | TRBV19 | NA | NA | CASSLCSRYEQYF | TGTGCCAGTAGTCTGTGCTCTCGGTACGAGCAGTACTTC
TRBJ2-4 | TRBV4-3 | NA | many | CASSLGRGAENIQYF | TGCGCCAGCAGCCTAGGCCGGGGGGCAGAAAACATTCAGTACTTC
TRBJ2-1 | TRBV7-2 | TRBD2 | many | CASSLAGTSGRPEQFF | TGTGCCAGCAGCTTAGCAGGGACTAGCGGGAGGCCGGAGCAGTTCTTC
TRBJ2-7 | TRBV3-1 | NA | many | CASSQGGAVYEQYF | TGTGCCAGCAGCCAAGGGGGGGCTGTCTACGAGCAGTACTTC
TRBJ1-5 | TRBV12-5 | TRBD1 | many | CASGLRGQGNQPQHF | TGTGCTAGTGGTTTGCGGGGACAGGGTAATCAGCCCCAGCATTTT
TRBJ1-1 | TRBV18 | NA | many | CASSPLGPSVGTEAFF | TGTGCCAGCTCACCACTGGGCCCCTCGGTTGGCACTGAAGCTTTCTTT
TRBJ1-3 | TRBV11-3 | NA | many | CASSSKDSGNTIYF | TGTGCCAGCAGCTCCAAAGACTCTGGAAACACCATATATTTT
TRBJ2-3 | TRBV2 | NA | NA | CASSDVVGGLSTDTQYF | TGTGCCAGCAGTGATGTGGTGGGGGGCCTGAGCACAGATACGCAGTATTTT
TRBJ2-7 | TRBV5-1 | TRBD1 | many | CASSYRDRAGEQYF | TGCGCCAGCAGTTACCGGGACAGGGCTGGCGAGCAGTACTTC
TRBJ1-2 | TRBV18 | NA | many | CASSPGPYGYTF | TGTGCCAGCTCACCAGGACCGTATGGCTACACCTTC